This T cell receptor (beta chain) was sequenced during a study of cytomegalovirus exposure and HLA in healthy donors. It was with 60 Vbeta and 13 Jbeta primers that the PCR ran. Sequencing used immunoSEQ multiplex PCR; TCRdb keeps in-frame clones, though not all of them. The sample lists about 170,000 clones, 80% to 90% occurring once. Findings of the study overall: Several of the most significant clusters were apparently associated with common viral pathogens in a later analysis.

CDR1 is MGHRA and CDR2 is YSYEKL in the germline V gene. This CDR3 is built from 15 residues. V lost 2 bases and J 4 bases, leaving 12 bases between the germline ends. As for this clone: No antigen is known for it.

The V gene is TRBV4-1, the J gene TRBJ1-3, with a tentative D call TRBD1 (5 bases). The sequencing sample was made of PBMCs. The clonotype originates from a woman aged 18-29 years in good health and CMV-seronegative. The CDR3 reads CASSQPSTVGNTIYF. CDR3 in DNA: TGCGCCAGCAGCCAACCTTCGACAGTCGGAAACACCATATATTTT.